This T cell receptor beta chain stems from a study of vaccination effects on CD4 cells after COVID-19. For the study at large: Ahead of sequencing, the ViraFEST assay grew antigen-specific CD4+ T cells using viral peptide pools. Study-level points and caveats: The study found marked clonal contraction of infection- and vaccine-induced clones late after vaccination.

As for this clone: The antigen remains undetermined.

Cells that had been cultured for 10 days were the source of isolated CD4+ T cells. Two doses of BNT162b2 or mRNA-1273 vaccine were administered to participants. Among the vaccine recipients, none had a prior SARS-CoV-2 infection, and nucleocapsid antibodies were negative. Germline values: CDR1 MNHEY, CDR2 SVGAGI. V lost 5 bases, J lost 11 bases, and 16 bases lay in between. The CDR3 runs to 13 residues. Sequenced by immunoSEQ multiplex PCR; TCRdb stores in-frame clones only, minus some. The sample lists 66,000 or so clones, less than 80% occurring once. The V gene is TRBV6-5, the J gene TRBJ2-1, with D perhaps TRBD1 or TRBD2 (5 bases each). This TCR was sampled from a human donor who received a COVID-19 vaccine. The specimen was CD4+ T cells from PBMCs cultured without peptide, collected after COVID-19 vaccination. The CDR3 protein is CASSMGTGNKQFF. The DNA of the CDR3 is TGTGCCAGCAGTATGGGGACGGGTAATAAGCAGTTCTTC.